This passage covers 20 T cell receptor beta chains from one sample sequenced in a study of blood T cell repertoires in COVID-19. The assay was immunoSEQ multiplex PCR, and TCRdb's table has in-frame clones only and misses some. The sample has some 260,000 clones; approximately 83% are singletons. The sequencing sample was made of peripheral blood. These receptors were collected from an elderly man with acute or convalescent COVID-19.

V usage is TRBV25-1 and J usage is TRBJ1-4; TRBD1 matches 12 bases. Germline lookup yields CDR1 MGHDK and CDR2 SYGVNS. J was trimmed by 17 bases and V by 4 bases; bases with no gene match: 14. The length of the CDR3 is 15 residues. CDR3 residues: CASSAPGQGAFGVFF. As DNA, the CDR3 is TGTGCCAGCAGTGCCCCGGGACAGGGGGCCTTTGGGGTCTTTTTT.

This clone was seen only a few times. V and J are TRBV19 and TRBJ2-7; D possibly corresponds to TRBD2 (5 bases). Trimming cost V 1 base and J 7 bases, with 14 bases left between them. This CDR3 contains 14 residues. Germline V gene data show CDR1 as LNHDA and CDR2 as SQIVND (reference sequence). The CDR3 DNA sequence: TGTGCCAGTAGTATAGTGGGAGACTCCGTAGAGCAGTACTTC. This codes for CASSIVGDSVEQYF.

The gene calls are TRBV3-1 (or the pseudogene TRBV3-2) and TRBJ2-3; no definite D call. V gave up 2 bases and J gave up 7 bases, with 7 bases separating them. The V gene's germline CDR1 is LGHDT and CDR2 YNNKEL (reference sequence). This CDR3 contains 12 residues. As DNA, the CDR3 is TGTGCCAGCAGCCAAACTTCTAATACGCAGTATTTT. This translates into CASSQTSNTQYF.

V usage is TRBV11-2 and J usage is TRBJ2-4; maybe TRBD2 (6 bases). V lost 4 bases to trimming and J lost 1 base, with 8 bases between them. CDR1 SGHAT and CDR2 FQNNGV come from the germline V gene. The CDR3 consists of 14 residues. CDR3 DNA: TGTGCCAGCAGCTCCCGGGGGGCCAAAAACATTCAGTACTTC. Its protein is CASSSRGAKNIQYF.

The CDR3 nucleotides are TGTGCCAGCAGTGGAGACAGGGCGTCCTCTGGAAACACCATATATTTT. It translates to CASSGDRASSGNTIYF. This chain joins TRBV2 and TRBJ1-3; TRBD1 aligns across 7 bases. Looked up from germline, CDR1 is SNHLY and CDR2 is FYNNEI. This CDR3 is 16 amino acids long. V was pared by 4 bases and J by 0 bases, with 6 bases of the junction left unmatched.

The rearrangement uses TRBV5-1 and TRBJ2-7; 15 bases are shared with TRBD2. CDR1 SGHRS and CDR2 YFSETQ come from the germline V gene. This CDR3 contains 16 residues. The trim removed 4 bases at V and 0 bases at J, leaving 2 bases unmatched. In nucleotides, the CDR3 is TGCGCCAGCAGCCCGGGACTAGCGGGGGGCTCCTACGAGCAGTACTTC. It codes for CASSPGLAGGSYEQYF.

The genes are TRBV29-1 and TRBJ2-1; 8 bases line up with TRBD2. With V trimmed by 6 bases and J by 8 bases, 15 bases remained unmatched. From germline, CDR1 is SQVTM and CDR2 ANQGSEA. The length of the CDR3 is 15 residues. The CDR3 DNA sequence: TGCAGCGTATGGAGACTAGCGCAAACTAAGGATGAGCAGTTCTTC. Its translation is CSVWRLAQTKDEQFF.

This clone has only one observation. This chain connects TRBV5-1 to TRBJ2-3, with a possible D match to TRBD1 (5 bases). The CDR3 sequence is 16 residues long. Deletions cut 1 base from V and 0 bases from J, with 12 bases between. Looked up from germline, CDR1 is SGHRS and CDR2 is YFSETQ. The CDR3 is CASSLPTGSSTDTQYF. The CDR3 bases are TGCGCCAGCAGCTTGCCCACAGGTTCGAGCACAGATACGCAGTATTTT.

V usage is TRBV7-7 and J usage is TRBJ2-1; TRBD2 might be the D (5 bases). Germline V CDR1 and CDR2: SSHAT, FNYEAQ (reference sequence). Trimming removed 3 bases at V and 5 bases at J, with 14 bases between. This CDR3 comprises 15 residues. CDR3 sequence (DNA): TGTGCCAGCAGCTTGGGGAGAACCGGAAACAATGAGCAGTTCTTC. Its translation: CASSLGRTGNNEQFF.

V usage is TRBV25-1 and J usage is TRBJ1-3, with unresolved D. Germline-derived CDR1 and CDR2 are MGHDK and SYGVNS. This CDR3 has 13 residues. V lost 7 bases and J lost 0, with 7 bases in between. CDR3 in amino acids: CASTYSSGNTIYF. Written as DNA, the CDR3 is TGTGCCAGCACTTACAGCTCTGGAAACACCATATATTTT.

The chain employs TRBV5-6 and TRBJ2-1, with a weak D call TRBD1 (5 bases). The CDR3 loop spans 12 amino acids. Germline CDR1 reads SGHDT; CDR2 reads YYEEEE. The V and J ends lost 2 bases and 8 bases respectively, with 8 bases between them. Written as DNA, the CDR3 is TGTGCCAGCAGCTTCAGGGTCGATGAGCAGTTCTTC. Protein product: CASSFRVDEQFF.

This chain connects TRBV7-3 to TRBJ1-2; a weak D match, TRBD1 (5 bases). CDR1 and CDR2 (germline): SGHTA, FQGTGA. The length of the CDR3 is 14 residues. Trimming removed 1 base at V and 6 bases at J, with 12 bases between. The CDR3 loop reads CASSLMGREDGYTF. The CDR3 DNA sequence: TGTGCCAGCAGCTTAATGGGCAGGGAGGATGGCTACACCTTC. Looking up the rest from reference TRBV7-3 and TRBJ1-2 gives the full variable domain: GAGVSQTPSNKVTEKGKYVELRCDPISGHTALYWYRQSLGQGPEFLIYFQGTGAADDSGLPNDRFFAVRPEGSVSTLKIQRTERGDSAVYLCASSLMGREDGYTFGSGTRLTVV.

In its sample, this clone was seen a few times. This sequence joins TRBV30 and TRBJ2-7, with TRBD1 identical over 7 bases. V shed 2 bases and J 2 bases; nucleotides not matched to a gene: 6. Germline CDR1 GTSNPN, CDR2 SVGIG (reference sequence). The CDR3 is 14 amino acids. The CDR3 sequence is CAWSTDRVTYEQYF. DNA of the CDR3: TGTGCCTGGAGTACAGACAGGGTCACCTACGAGCAGTACTTC.

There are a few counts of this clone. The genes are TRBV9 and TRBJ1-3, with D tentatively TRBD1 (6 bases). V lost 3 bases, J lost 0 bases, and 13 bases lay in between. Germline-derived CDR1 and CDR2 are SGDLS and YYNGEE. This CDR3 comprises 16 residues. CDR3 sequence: CASSASGVLSGNTIYF. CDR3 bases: TGTGCCAGCAGCGCCTCAGGGGTCCTCTCTGGAAACACCATATATTTT.

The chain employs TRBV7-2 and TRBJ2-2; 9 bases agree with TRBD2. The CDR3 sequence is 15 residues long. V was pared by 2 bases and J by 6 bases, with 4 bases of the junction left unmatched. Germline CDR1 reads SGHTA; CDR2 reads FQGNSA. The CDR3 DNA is TGTGCCAGCAGCTTAACGGCGGGAGGGGCCGGGGAGCTGTTTTTT. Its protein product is CASSLTAGGAGELFF.

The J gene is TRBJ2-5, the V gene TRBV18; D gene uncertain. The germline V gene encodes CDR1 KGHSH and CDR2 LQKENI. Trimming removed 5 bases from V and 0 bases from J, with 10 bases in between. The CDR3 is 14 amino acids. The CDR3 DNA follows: TGTGCCAGCTCAGCGACTGATTACCAAGAGACCCAGTACTTC. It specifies CASSATDYQETQYF.

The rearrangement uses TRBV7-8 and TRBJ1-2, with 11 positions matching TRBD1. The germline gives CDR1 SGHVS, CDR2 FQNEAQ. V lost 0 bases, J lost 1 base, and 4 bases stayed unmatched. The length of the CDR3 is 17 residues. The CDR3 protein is CASSLARTGGLNYGYTF. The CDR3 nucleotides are TGTGCCAGCAGCTTAGCGAGGACAGGGGGCCTTAACTATGGCTACACCTTC.

CDR3 protein: CASSLALAGASYEQYF. CDR3 sequence (DNA): TGTGCCAGCAGCTTAGCGCTAGCGGGAGCTTCGTACGAGCAGTACTTC. V gene TRBV7-8 combines with J gene TRBJ2-7, with 10 bases matching TRBD2. V lost 0 bases, J lost 4 bases, and 6 bases stayed unmatched. CDR1 and CDR2 (germline): SGHVS, FQNEAQ. The CDR3 length is 16 residues.

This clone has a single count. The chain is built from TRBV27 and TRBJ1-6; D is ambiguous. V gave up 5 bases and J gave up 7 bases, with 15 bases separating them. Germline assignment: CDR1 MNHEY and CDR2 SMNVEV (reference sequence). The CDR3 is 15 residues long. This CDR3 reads CASSPGRFGNSPLHF. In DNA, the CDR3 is TGTGCCAGCAGTCCAGGCCGGTTCGGCAATTCACCCCTCCACTTT.

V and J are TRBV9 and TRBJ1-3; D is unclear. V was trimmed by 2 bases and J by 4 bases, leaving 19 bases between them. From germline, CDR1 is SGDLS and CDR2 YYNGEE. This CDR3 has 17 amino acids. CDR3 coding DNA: TGTGCCAGCAGCGTCCGTAGTAGTAGCAGTGAGGGAAACACCATATATTTT. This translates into CASSVRSSSSEGNTIYF. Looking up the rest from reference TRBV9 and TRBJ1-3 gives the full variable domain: DSGVTQTPKHLITATGQRVTLRCSPRSGDLSVYWYQQSLDQGLQFLIQYYNGEERAKGNILERFSAQQFPDLHSELNLSSLELGDSALYFCASSVRSSSSEGNTIYFGEGSWLTVV.